One and the same sample provided the 26 T cell receptor beta chains below, sequenced in a study of cytotoxic CD8 clonotypes in ibrutinib-treated CLL. The assay was immunoSEQ multiplex PCR, and TCRdb's table has in-frame clones only and misses some. This sample has 200,000 to 250,000 clones, with 65% to 80% found just once. The sequencing used PBMCs, collected after 12 months of ibrutinib treatment. Source of these receptors: a human donor with chronic lymphocytic leukemia.

The chain links TRBV10-3 to TRBJ2-7; D is ambiguous. CDR3 size: 11 residues. Germline V CDR1 and CDR2: ENHRY, SYGVKD. Trimming shortened V by 5 bases and J by 3 bases, and 5 bases separated the two germline ends. Here the CDR3 DNA reads TGTGCCATCAGTCTTGGCTACGAGCAGTACTTC. It yields the protein CAISLGYEQYF.

The CDR3 DNA sequence: TGTGCCAGCAGCTTAGTAGCGGGGGGCCTCTACGAGCAGTACTTC. Its translation is CASSLVAGGLYEQYF. The rearrangement uses TRBV7-2 and TRBJ2-7, with 10 bases fitting TRBD2. The CDR3 extends over 15 amino acids. Unmatched junction bases numbered 3, after V lost 1 base and J lost 3 bases. CDR1 is SGHTA and CDR2 is FQGNSA in the germline V gene.

To note about this clone: Different DNA sequences within this sample yield the same CDR3. The chain joins TRBV30 to TRBJ2-7; the match to TRBD1 covers 7 bases. The CDR3 is 13 residues long. Germline CDR1 GTSNPN, CDR2 SVGIG (reference sequence). The trim removed 4 bases at V and 2 bases at J, leaving 5 bases unmatched. The CDR3 bases are TGTGCCTGGACTAGAACAGGGGCCTACGAGCAGTACTTC. Translation: CAWTRTGAYEQYF.

The chain carries TRBV5-6 and TRBJ2-7; D unresolved. Germline CDR1 SGHDT, CDR2 YYEEEE. The CDR3 loop spans 16 amino acids. Trimming shortened V by 4 bases and J by 0 bases, and 17 bases separated the two germline ends. The CDR3 sequence: CASSPLQFWSSYEQYF. The CDR3 bases are TGTGCCAGCAGCCCGCTTCAGTTCTGGAGCTCCTACGAGCAGTACTTC.

The V gene is TRBV9, the J gene TRBJ1-1; weak D call: TRBD1 (5 bases). The germline V gene encodes CDR1 SGDLS and CDR2 YYNGEE. V gave up 3 bases and J gave up 4 bases, with 10 bases separating them. The CDR3 has 13 amino acids. For the CDR3, the DNA is TGTGCCAGCAGCGCCGGGACTTCCACTGAAGCTTTCTTT. It translates to CASSAGTSTEAFF.

The table lists this clone with a count of one. This sequence joins TRBV7-3 and TRBJ2-2, with 15 bases matching TRBD2. The germline V gene encodes CDR1 SGHTA and CDR2 FQGTGA. The CDR3 covers 18 residues. With 5 bases clipped from V and 6 bases from J, the junction kept 10 bases outside the gene matches. The CDR3 region has the DNA TGTGCCAGCAGCCCCGGACTAGCGGGAGGGAAGGGCGCCGGGGAGCTGTTTTTT. As protein: CASSPGLAGGKGAGELFF.

V gene TRBV18 combines with J gene TRBJ2-1; 7 bases align to TRBD2. CDR3 length equals 16 residues. Germline V gene sequence: CDR1 KGHSH, CDR2 LQKENI. V shed 1 base and J 0 bases; nucleotides not matched to a gene: 3. CDR3 in amino acids: CASSPRAGNSYNEQFF. CDR3 bases: TGTGCCAGCTCACCACGAGCGGGAAACTCCTACAATGAGCAGTTCTTC.

The chain joins TRBV5-1 to TRBJ2-7; D assignment may be TRBD1 or TRBD2 (5 bases each). The CDR3 has 14 amino acids. Per germline, CDR1 SGHRS and CDR2 YFSETQ. V was trimmed by 6 bases and J by 7 bases, leaving 20 bases between them. Written as DNA, the CDR3 is TGCGCCAGCACCGCATGGCTTTCGGGGCAGGAGCAGTACTTC. Its translation is CASTAWLSGQEQYF. Full variable domain (missing parts from reference TRBV5-1 and TRBJ2-7): KAGVTQTPRYLIKTRGQQVTLSCSPISGHRSVSWYQQTPGQGLQFLFEYFSETQRNKGNFPGRFSGRQFSNSRSEMNVSTLELGDSALYLCASTAWLSGQEQYFGPGTRLTVT.

The V and J genes are TRBV5-8 and TRBJ1-5; 7 bases agree with TRBD1. The germline V gene encodes CDR1 SGHTS and CDR2 YDEGEE. CDR3 size: 16 residues. J was trimmed by 4 bases and V by 4 bases; bases with no gene match: 11. The CDR3 nucleotides are TGTGCCAGCAGCCAGTTAGCGACAGGGAGGAATCAGCCCCAGCATTTT. It codes for CASSQLATGRNQPQHF.

This clone was found a few times. The chain carries TRBV7-3 and TRBJ2-5; the match to TRBD2 covers 9 bases. The trim removed 5 bases at V and 5 bases at J, leaving 9 bases unmatched. The CDR3 consists of 15 residues. From germline, CDR1 is SGHTA and CDR2 FQGTGA. CDR3 DNA: TGTGCCAGCAGCCTATTGGGACTAGCAGGGGAGACCCAGTACTTC. Its protein product is CASSLLGLAGETQYF.

V is TRBV7-9 and J is TRBJ1-2; D uncertain. V was pared by 2 bases and J by 13 bases, with 17 bases between. Germline V gene sequence: CDR1 SEHNR, CDR2 FQNEAQ (reference sequence). This CDR3 region has 13 residues. The CDR3 nucleotides read TGTGCCAGCAGCTTACCATCGAAAGCCTCCCGCACCTTC. Translation: CASSLPSKASRTF. The entire variable domain, with the rest obtained from reference TRBV7-9 and TRBJ1-2, is as follows: DTGVSQNPRHKITKRGQNVTFRCDPISEHNRLYWYRQTLGQGPEFLTYFQNEAQLEKSRLLSDRFSAERPKGSFSTLEIQRTEQGDSAMYLCASSLPSKASRTFGSGTRLTVV.

The genes are TRBV4-2 and TRBJ2-3; D gene uncertain. Trimming stripped 0 bases from V and 4 bases from J, with 8 bases between. CDR3 length equals 14 residues. Germline CDR1 reads LGHNA; CDR2 reads YNFKEQ. This CDR3 is CASSQELLADTQYF. CDR3 DNA sequence: TGTGCCAGCAGCCAAGAACTCCTGGCAGATACGCAGTATTTT.

The rearrangement uses TRBV2 and TRBJ1-2; 8 bases are shared with TRBD1. V lost 8 bases and J lost 5; bases outside the gene matches: 10. The germline gives CDR1 SNHLY, CDR2 FYNNEI. The CDR3 has 14 amino acids. The CDR3 protein is CASDGQGLGYGYTF. The DNA for the CDR3 is TGTGCCAGCGATGGACAGGGCCTGGGTTATGGCTACACCTTC.

The J gene is TRBJ2-3, the V gene TRBV5-1, with 8 nucleotides matching TRBD2. The germline V gene has CDR1 SGHRS and CDR2 YFSETQ. With V trimmed by 4 bases and J by 6 bases, 4 bases remained unmatched. The CDR3 has 13 residues. The CDR3, as DNA: TGCGCCAGCAGCGGGACTAGACAGGATACGCAGTATTTT. This sequence encodes CASSGTRQDTQYF. The whole variable domain, remainder taken from reference TRBV5-1 and TRBJ2-3, is KAGVTQTPRYLIKTRGQQVTLSCSPISGHRSVSWYQQTPGQGLQFLFEYFSETQRNKGNFPGRFSGRQFSNSRSEMNVSTLELGDSALYLCASSGTRQDTQYFGPGTRLTVL.

The rearrangement joins TRBV5-6 to TRBJ2-7; D is undetermined. The V gene's germline CDR1 is SGHDT and CDR2 YYEEEE. Between the trimmed V and J ends, which lost 3 bases and 3 bases, there was a span of 7 bases. The CDR3 covers 12 residues. DNA of the CDR3: TGTGCCAGCAGCTATGGGAACTACGAGCAGTACTTC. It yields the protein CASSYGNYEQYF.

This rearrangement joins TRBV30 to TRBJ2-7, with 8 bases aligning to TRBD1. The junction had 6 bases not matched to a gene; V was cut back by 5 bases and J by 3 bases. The CDR3 length is 13 residues. In germline, CDR1 is GTSNPN, CDR2 SVGIG (reference sequence). CDR3 nucleotides: TGTGCCTGGGCCGGGACAGGATTCTACGAGCAGTACTTC. Its translation is CAWAGTGFYEQYF.

This clone has a handful of counts. CDR3 in DNA: TGTGCCAGCAGAGGCGGGGGATCGGGGGGCTATGGCTACACCTTC. It codes for CASRGGGSGGYGYTF. The chain couples TRBV28 to TRBJ1-2, with D perhaps matching TRBD1 (5 bases). Germline CDR1 reads MDHEN; CDR2 reads SYDVKM. The CDR3 consists of 15 residues. V was trimmed by 6 bases and J by 4 bases, leaving 18 bases between them.

This clone was counted between two and nine times. The gene calls are TRBV5-1 and TRBJ1-6; D remains ambiguous. The ends were cut back, 0 bases at V and 10 bases at J, with 8 bases in the middle. Per the germline V gene, CDR1 is SGHRS and CDR2 is YFSETQ. The CDR3 length is 13 residues. CDR3 residues: CASSLESASPLHF. In DNA form, the CDR3 reads TGCGCCAGCAGCTTGGAGTCAGCCTCACCCCTCCACTTT.

This clone was seen only a few times. The CDR3, as DNA: TGTGCCAGCAGTGAGTTGGCGGGAGTTCGCAATGAGCAGTTCTTC. It specifies CASSELAGVRNEQFF. The J gene is TRBJ2-1, the V gene TRBV27; TRBD2 aligns across 7 bases. Losses at the gene ends were 5 bases for V and 6 bases for J; bases not matched to a gene: 10. The CDR3 covers 15 residues. Germline V gene sequence: CDR1 MNHEY, CDR2 SMNVEV (reference sequence).

Comment on this clone: The same CDR3 arises from other DNA sequences in this sample as well. V usage is TRBV30 and J usage is TRBJ1-1, with D tentatively TRBD1 (5 bases). Germline CDR1 and CDR2: GTSNPN and SVGIG (reference sequence). V lost 2 bases and J lost 5, with 9 bases in between. The CDR3 is made up of 12 amino acids. The CDR3 DNA is TGTGCCTGGAGTCGGGGGGGGACTGAAGCTTTCTTT. Translated: CAWSRGGTEAFF.

The DNA for the CDR3 is TGCGCCAGCAGGAATCCGGGGGGCGGTAATGAAAAACTGTTTTTT. Translation: CASRNPGGGNEKLFF. The chain combines TRBV5-1 with TRBJ1-4; D may be TRBD1 (6 bases). Germline V gene data show CDR1 as SGHRS and CDR2 as YFSETQ. The CDR3 sequence is 15 residues long. V lost 5 bases and J lost 4, with 15 bases in between.

This clone is a singleton in its sample. The chain carries TRBV5-6 and TRBJ2-7, with D possibly matching TRBD1 (6 bases). Germline loops: CDR1 SGHDT, CDR2 YYEEEE. The CDR3 has 14 amino acids. The V end was cut by 4 bases, the J end by 2 bases, with 13 bases between. CDR3 DNA sequence: TGTGCCAGCAGCGGAGAGACAGGCCCCTACGAGCAGTACTTC. This translates into CASSGETGPYEQYF.

This chain joins TRBV15 and TRBJ2-4, with a possible D match to TRBD1 (6 bases). Trimming took 3 bases from V and 8 from J, leaving 17 bases between them. CDR1 is LNHNV, CDR2 YYDKDF, per germline (reference sequence). CDR3 size: 15 residues. CDR3 DNA: TGTGCCACCAGCAGCGCGACAGGAGGAGCGGACATTCAGTACTTC. It encodes CATSSATGGADIQYF.

This chain joins TRBV2 and TRBJ2-7; unclear D gene. This CDR3 is built from 13 residues. Between the trimmed V and J ends, which lost 3 bases and 6 bases, there was a span of 12 bases. From germline, CDR1 is SNHLY and CDR2 FYNNEI. In DNA form, the CDR3 reads TGTGCCAGCAGTGAGGGTCCCTTGGGCGAGCAGTACTTC. Its translation: CASSEGPLGEQYF.

This clone was seen a few times. This sequence joins TRBV6-5 and TRBJ1-5, with unresolved D. The CDR3 length is 12 residues. The V gene's germline CDR1 is MNHEY and CDR2 SVGAGI. Trimming pared 5 bases from V and 11 bases from J, leaving 13 bases between. CDR3 nucleotides: TGTGCCAGCAGTACCCCCGGTTTGACCCAGCATTTT. Translated: CASSTPGLTQHF.

This rearrangement joins TRBV9 to TRBJ1-4; perhaps TRBD1 as D (5 bases). The CDR3 contains 16 residues. Trimming left V 2 bases short and J 6 bases short, with 17 bases between. From germline, CDR1 is SGDLS and CDR2 YYNGEE. The CDR3 DNA reads as TGTGCCAGCAGCGTGGGGACGGCTCAGGGTTATGAAAAACTGTTTTTT. Amino acid sequence: CASSVGTAQGYEKLFF.